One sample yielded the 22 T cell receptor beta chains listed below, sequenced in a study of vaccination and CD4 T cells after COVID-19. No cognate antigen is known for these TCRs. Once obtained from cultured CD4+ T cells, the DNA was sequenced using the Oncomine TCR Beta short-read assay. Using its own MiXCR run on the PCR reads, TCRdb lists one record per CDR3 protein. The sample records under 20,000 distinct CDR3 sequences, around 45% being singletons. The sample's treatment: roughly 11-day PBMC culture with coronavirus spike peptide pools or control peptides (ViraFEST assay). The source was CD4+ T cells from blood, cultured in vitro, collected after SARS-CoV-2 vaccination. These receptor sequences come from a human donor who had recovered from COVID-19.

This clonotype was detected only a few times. The CDR3 is CASSLVRTVTGELFF. The DNA for the CDR3 is TGTGCCAGCAGCTTAGTGCGGACAGTGACCGGGGAGCTGTTTTTT. The chain couples TRBV7-2 to TRBJ2-2; tentative D call: TRBD1 (6 bases). The germline CDR1 and CDR2 sequences are SGHTA and FQGNSA. This CDR3 is built from 15 residues. V shed 1 base and J shed 5 bases, with 11 bases lying between them.

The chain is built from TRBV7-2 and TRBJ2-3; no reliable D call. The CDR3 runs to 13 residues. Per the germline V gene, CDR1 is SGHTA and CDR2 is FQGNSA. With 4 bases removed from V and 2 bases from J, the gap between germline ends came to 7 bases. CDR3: CASSSLYTDTQYF. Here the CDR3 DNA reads TGTGCCAGCAGCTCACTTTACACAGATACGCAGTATTTT.

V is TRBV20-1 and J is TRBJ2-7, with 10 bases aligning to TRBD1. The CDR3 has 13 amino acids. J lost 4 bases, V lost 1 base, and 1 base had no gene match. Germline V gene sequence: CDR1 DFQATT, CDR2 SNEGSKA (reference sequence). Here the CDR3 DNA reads TGCAGTGCTAGAGGGGACAGGGGTTACGAGCAGTACTTC. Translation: CSARGDRGYEQYF.

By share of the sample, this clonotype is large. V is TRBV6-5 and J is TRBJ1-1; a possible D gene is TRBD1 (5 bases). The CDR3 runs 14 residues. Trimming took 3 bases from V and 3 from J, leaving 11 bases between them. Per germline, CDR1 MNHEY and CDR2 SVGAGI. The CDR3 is CASSYSGMYTEAFF. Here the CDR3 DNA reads TGTGCCAGCAGTTATTCAGGGATGTACACTGAAGCTTTCTTT.

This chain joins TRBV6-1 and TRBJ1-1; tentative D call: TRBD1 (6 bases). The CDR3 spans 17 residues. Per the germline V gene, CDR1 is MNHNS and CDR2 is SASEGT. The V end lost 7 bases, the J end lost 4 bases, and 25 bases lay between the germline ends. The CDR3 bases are TGTGCCAGCAAAACTATAAGGACAGCCAGTGGGGTCACTGAAGCTTTCTTT. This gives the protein CASKTIRTASGVTEAFF.

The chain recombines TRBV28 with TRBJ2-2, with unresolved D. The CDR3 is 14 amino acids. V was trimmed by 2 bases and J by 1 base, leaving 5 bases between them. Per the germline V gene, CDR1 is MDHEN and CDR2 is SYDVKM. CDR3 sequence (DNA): TGTGCCAGCAGTTTACTTATGAACACCGGGGAGCTGTTTTTT. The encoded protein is CASSLLMNTGELFF.

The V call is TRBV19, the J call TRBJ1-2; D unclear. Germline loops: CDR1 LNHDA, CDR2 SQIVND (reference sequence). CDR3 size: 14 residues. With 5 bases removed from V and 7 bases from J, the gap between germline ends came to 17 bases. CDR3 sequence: CASSPLNRDGGYTF. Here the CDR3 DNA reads TGTGCCAGTAGTCCCCTCAATAGGGATGGTGGCTACACCTTC.

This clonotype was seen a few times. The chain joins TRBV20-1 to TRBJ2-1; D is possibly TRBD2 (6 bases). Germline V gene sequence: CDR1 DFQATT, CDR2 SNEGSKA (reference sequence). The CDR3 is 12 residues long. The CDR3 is CIPRTNHNEQFF. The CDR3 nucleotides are TGCATTCCTCGGACTAATCACAATGAGCAGTTCTTC.

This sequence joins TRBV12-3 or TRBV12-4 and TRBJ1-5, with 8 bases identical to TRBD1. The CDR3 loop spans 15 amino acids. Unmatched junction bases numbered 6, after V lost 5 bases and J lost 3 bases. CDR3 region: CASSPTGAANQPQHF. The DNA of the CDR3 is TGTGCCAGCAGTCCGACAGGGGCCGCCAATCAGCCCCAGCATTTT.

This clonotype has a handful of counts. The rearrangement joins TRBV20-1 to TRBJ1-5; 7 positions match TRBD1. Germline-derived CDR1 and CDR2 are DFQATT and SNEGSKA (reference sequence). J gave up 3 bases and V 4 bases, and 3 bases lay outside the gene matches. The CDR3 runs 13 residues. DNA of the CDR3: TGCAGTGCTAAGGGACAGATCAATCAGCCCCAGCATTTT. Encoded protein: CSAKGQINQPQHF.

In DNA, the CDR3 is TGTGCCAGCACGGGACACGGGCGTAATTCACCCCTCCACTTT. This codes for CASTGHGRNSPLHF. The chain uses TRBV2 and TRBJ1-6; tentatively, D is TRBD1 (6 bases). V was cut by 7 bases and J by 6 bases, with 13 bases left in between. Per germline, CDR1 SNHLY and CDR2 FYNNEI. The CDR3 spans 14 residues.

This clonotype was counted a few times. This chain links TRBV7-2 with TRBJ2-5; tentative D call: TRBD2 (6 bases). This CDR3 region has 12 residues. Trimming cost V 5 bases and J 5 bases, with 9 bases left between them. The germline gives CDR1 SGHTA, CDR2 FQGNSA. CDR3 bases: TGTGCCAGCAGCACCCTAGCGGAGACCCAGTACTTC. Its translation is CASSTLAETQYF.

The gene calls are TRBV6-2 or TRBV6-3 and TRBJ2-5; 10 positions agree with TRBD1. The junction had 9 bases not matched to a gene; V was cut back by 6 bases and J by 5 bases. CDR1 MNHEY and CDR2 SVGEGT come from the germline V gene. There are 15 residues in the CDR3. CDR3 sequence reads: CASSTGTGVGETQYF. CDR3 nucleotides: TGTGCCAGCAGCACCGGGACAGGGGTAGGGGAGACCCAGTACTTC.

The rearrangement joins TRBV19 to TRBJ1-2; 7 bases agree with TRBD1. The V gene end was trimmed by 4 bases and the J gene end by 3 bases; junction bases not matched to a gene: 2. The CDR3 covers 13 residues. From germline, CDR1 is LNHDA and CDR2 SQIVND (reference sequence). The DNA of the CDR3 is TGTGCCAGTAGTAAGGGGGCGGACTATGGCTACACCTTC. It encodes CASSKGADYGYTF.

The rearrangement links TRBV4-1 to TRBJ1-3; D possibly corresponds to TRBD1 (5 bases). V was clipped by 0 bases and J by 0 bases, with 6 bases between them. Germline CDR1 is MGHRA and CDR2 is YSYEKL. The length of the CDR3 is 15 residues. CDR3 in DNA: TGCGCCAGCAGCCAAGAGGACACCTCTGGAAACACCATATATTTT. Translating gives CASSQEDTSGNTIYF.

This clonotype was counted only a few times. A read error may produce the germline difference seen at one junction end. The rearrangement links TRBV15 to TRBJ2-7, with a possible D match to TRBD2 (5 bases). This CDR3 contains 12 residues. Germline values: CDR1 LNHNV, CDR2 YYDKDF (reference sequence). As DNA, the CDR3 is TGTGCCACCAGCAGAGATTACGCGGGTAGGGACTTC. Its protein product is CATSRDYAGRDF.

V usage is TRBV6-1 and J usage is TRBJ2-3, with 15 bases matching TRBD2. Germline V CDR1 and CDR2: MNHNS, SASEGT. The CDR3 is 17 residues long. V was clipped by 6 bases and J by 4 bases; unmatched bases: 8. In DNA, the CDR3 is TGTGCCAGCAGCTTGGGACTAGCGGGGGGTGTACCAGATACGCAGTATTTT. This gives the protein CASSLGLAGGVPDTQYF.

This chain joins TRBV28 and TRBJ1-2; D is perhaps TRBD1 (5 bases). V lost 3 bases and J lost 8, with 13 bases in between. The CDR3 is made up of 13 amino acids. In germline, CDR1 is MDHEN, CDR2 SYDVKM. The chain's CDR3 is CASSFNVGDGYTF. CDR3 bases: TGTGCCAGCAGTTTCAACGTAGGGGACGGCTACACCTTC.

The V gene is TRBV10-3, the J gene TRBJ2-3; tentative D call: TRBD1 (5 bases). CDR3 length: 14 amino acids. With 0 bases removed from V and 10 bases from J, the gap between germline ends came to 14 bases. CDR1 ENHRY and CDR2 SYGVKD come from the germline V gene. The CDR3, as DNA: TGTGCCATCAGTGAGTCGGGGCCCCCCAAAGCGCAGTATTTT. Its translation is CAISESGPPKAQYF.

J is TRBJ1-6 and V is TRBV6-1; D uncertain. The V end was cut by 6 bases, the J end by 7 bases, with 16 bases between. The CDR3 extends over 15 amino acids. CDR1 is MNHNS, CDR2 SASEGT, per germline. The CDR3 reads CASSSANLGNSPLHF. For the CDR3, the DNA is TGTGCCAGCAGCTCCGCGAACCTCGGGAATTCACCCCTCCACTTT.

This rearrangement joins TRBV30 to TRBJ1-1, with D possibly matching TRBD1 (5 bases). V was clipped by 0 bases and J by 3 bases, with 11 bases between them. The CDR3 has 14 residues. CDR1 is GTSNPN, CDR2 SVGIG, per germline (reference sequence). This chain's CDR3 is CAWSVLRGYTEAFF. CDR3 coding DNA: TGTGCCTGGAGTGTACTTAGGGGTTACACTGAAGCTTTCTTT.

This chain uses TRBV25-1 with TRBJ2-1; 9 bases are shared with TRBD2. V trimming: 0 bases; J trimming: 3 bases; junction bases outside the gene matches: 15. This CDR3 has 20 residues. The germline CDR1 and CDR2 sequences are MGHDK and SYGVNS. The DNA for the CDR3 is TGTGCCAGCAGTGAATATAATTCTCGGGAACTAGCGGGCCTCTACAATGAGCAGTTCTTC. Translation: CASSEYNSRELAGLYNEQFF.